A single sample is the source of the 20 T cell receptor beta chains below, sequenced in a study of cytomegalovirus exposure and HLA in healthy donors. The study ran its PCR with 60 Vbeta and 13 Jbeta primers. Assay used: immunoSEQ multiplex PCR; TCRdb lists only in-frame clones, some missing. The table includes around 84,000 clones, around 79% detected once. Sequenced sample: PBMCs. These receptors were taken from a human donor in good health.

This chain uses TRBV5-1 with TRBJ1-1; D might be TRBD1 (5 bases). This CDR3 region has 14 residues. Trimming took off 1 base at V and 0 bases at J, with 7 bases between the two ends. Looked up from germline, CDR1 is SGHRS and CDR2 is YFSETQ. The CDR3 region is CASSLSGLNTEAFF. CDR3 DNA: TGCGCCAGCAGCTTGTCAGGGTTGAACACTGAAGCTTTCTTT.

This clone was detected only a few times. The J gene is TRBJ1-1, the V gene TRBV2; D is ambiguous. CDR1 is SNHLY and CDR2 is FYNNEI in the germline V gene. The germline V and J ends were trimmed by 4 bases and 0 bases, with 18 bases remaining between them. The CDR3 has 17 amino acids. The CDR3 DNA is TGTGCCAGCAGTGCCCGGGAAAGGGCTACAATGAACACTGAAGCTTTCTTT. This codes for CASSARERATMNTEAFF.

The chain has TRBV2 and TRBJ1-3, with D possibly being TRBD1 (5 bases). CDR1 and CDR2 from the germline V gene are SNHLY and FYNNEI. V was cut by 8 bases and J by 4 bases, with 12 bases left in between. The CDR3 contains 13 residues. CDR3 sequence: CASADTDGNTIYF. The CDR3 DNA reads as TGTGCCAGCGCGGACACGGACGGAAACACCATATATTTT.

This clone has a handful of counts. The V gene is TRBV4-3, the J gene TRBJ1-1, with TRBD1 as a possible D gene (6 bases). This CDR3 has 12 amino acids. The V end lost 10 bases, the J end lost 4 bases, and 13 bases lay between the germline ends. In germline, CDR1 is LGHNA, CDR2 YSLEER. The CDR3 coding sequence is TGCGCCAAGAACAGGGCGGGCACTGAAGCTTTCTTT. Residues: CAKNRAGTEAFF.

There are a few counts of this clone. This chain joins TRBV6-5 and TRBJ2-7, with a tentative D call TRBD1 (6 bases). Trimming pared 6 bases from V and 4 bases from J, leaving 13 bases between. The CDR3 totals 13 residues. Germline CDR1 reads MNHEY; CDR2 reads SVGAGI. CDR3 amino acids: CASRQGAEYEQYF. CDR3 in DNA: TGTGCCAGCAGACAGGGTGCGGAATACGAGCAGTACTTC.

Details on this clone: The junction shows a germline mismatch at one end, possibly a read error. This chain uses TRBV5-1 with TRBJ2-2, with D tentatively TRBD1 (6 bases). The germline V gene encodes CDR1 SGHRS and CDR2 YFSETQ. The length of the CDR3 is 15 residues. This CDR3 is CASTLGATNTGELFF. The DNA for the CDR3 is TGCGCCAGCACCTTGGGGGCCACGAACACCGGGGAGCTGTTTTTT.

The rearrangement uses TRBV15 and TRBJ1-5, with 8 bases aligning to TRBD1. CDR1 and CDR2 (germline): LNHNV, YYDKDF (reference sequence). V was clipped by 1 base and J by 5 bases; unmatched bases: 4. The CDR3 is 15 amino acids. CDR3 protein: CATSRGDRFDQPQHF. DNA for the CDR3: TGTGCCACCAGCAGAGGGGACAGGTTCGATCAGCCCCAGCATTTT.

The V gene is TRBV9, the J gene TRBJ1-4; D remains unclear. CDR3 size: 14 residues. The V gene lost 3 bases and the J gene lost 5 bases, with 11 bases spanning the gap. Germline-derived CDR1 and CDR2 are SGDLS and YYNGEE. This CDR3 is CASSGGRGNEKLFF. The CDR3 region has the DNA TGTGCCAGCAGCGGCGGACGGGGAAATGAAAAACTGTTTTTT.

This clone was detected a few times. The CDR3 coding sequence is TGTGCCAGCAGTTCTACAGGGGGAGAGACCTACGAGCAGTACTTC. Amino acid sequence: CASSSTGGETYEQYF. The chain is built from TRBV27 and TRBJ2-7; the match to TRBD1 covers 8 bases. The germline V gene has CDR1 MNHEY and CDR2 SMNVEV (reference sequence). Trimming removed 4 bases from V and 2 bases from J; junction bases left unmatched: 7. The CDR3 contains 15 residues.

This rearrangement joins TRBV14 to TRBJ2-1; 15 nucleotides agree with TRBD2. From germline, CDR1 is SGHDN and CDR2 FVKESK. Trimming took 6 bases from V and 2 from J; bases not matched to a gene: 8. CDR3 length: 18 residues. CDR3 nucleotide sequence: TGTGCCAGCAGACTAGGGACTAGCGGGGGGACCCCCTACAATGAGCAGTTCTTC. This codes for CASRLGTSGGTPYNEQFF.

V and J are TRBV19 and TRBJ1-1, with 9 bases fitting TRBD1. This CDR3 is built from 15 residues. V shed 5 bases, J shed 1 base, and the junction held 5 bases outside the gene matches. Germline CDR1 reads LNHDA; CDR2 reads SQIVND (reference sequence). The CDR3 nucleotides are TGTGCCAGTAGTGGAGGACAGGGGTCGAACACTGAAGCTTTCTTT. Translation gives CASSGGQGSNTEAFF. The variable domain in full, with the rest retrieved from reference TRBV19 and TRBJ1-1, is DGGITQSPKYLFRKEGQNVTLSCEQNLNHDAMYWYRQDPGQGLRLIYYSQIVNDFQKGDIAEGYSVSREKKESFPLTVTSAQKNPTAFYLCASSGGQGSNTEAFFGQGTRLTVV.

The V gene is TRBV7-2, the J gene TRBJ2-1, with 10 positions matching TRBD1. This CDR3 is 14 amino acids long. Trimming at V came to 5 bases and at J to 14 bases, leaving 12 bases not matched to a gene. CDR1 and CDR2 from the germline V gene are SGHTA and FQGNSA. CDR3 protein: CASSLRDRGLEKFF. The CDR3 region has the DNA TGTGCCAGCAGCCTCCGGGACAGGGGCCTCGAAAAGTTCTTC.

A few counts support this clone. DNA for the CDR3: TGTGCCAGCAGGGAGACAGCTAAAACTAACTATGGCTACACCTTC. It yields the protein CASRETAKTNYGYTF. The V call is TRBV6-1, the J call TRBJ1-2; tentatively, D is TRBD1 (5 bases). V lost 6 bases and J 0 bases, leaving 14 bases between the germline ends. The CDR3 length is 15 residues. The germline V gene encodes CDR1 MNHNS and CDR2 SASEGT.

V is TRBV6-6 and J is TRBJ1-1; tentative D call: TRBD1 (6 bases). V was shortened by 6 bases and J by 7 bases, with 18 bases between the two germline ends. CDR1 is MNHNY, CDR2 SVGAGI, per germline (reference sequence). CDR3 length equals 14 residues. The CDR3 nucleotides are TGTGCCAGCAGCCCCGGGCGGGGGCGGGTTGAAGCTTTCTTT. Its translation: CASSPGRGRVEAFF.

There are a few counts of this clone. The chain couples TRBV6-1 to TRBJ2-7; 8 bases match TRBD1. V lost 5 bases, J lost 7 bases, and 13 bases stayed unmatched. Per the germline V gene, CDR1 is MNHNS and CDR2 is SASEGT. CDR3 length: 15 residues. The CDR3 here is CASSPTGTGLEEQYF. As DNA, the CDR3 is TGTGCCAGCAGTCCAACCGGGACAGGACTGGAGGAGCAGTACTTC.

The chain couples TRBV27 to TRBJ2-3; D might be TRBD2 (6 bases). Germline-derived CDR1 and CDR2 are MNHEY and SMNVEV (reference sequence). The CDR3 loop spans 14 amino acids. V was shortened by 8 bases and J by 2 bases, with 14 bases between the two germline ends. For the CDR3, the DNA is TGTGCCAGCTCCCAGGCGGGGCACACAGATACGCAGTATTTT. It yields the protein CASSQAGHTDTQYF.

J is TRBJ2-7 and V is TRBV5-1, with TRBD1 matching over 12 bases. The length of the CDR3 is 14 residues. CDR1 SGHRS and CDR2 YFSETQ come from the germline V gene. With 3 bases clipped from V and 5 bases from J, the junction kept 3 bases outside the gene matches. CDR3 sequence: CASSSGQGANEQYF. CDR3 coding DNA: TGCGCCAGCAGCTCGGGACAGGGGGCCAACGAGCAGTACTTC.

The chain joins TRBV5-1 to TRBJ2-5; D unclear. Trimming left V 1 base short and J 2 bases short, with 6 bases between. There are 13 residues in the CDR3. CDR1 is SGHRS, CDR2 YFSETQ, per germline. In DNA, the CDR3 is TGCGCCAGCAGCTTGCGCCAGCAAGAGACCCAGTACTTC. Translation: CASSLRQQETQYF.

V usage is TRBV27 and J usage is TRBJ1-1; 12 positions agree with TRBD1. The germline gives CDR1 MNHEY, CDR2 SMNVEV (reference sequence). The CDR3 covers 14 residues. J was trimmed by 8 bases and V by 5 bases; bases with no gene match: 6. The CDR3 coding sequence is TGTGCCAGCAGTCCCGGGACAGGGGGCCGAGAAGCTTTCTTT. Encoded protein: CASSPGTGGREAFF.

The chain uses TRBV28 and TRBJ1-4, with D unclear. The germline V gene encodes CDR1 MDHEN and CDR2 SYDVKM. CDR3 length equals 15 residues. With 6 bases removed from V and 0 bases from J, the gap between germline ends came to 11 bases. The CDR3 DNA follows: TGTGCCAGCAGCGAGACCAGCGCAACTAATGAAAAACTGTTTTTT. Its protein is CASSETSATNEKLFF.